The rows below give T cell receptor beta chains drawn from one sample of a study of control samples from healthy donors and cancer patients. Assay used: immunoSEQ multiplex PCR; TCRdb lists only in-frame clones, some missing. The data contain 150,000 or so clones, 93% of them singletons. The sequenced sample was blood. The receptor source for this set is a man between 18 and 35 years old in good health. Both conserved end residues are part of each CDR3. Fields, in order: clone size, D gene, V gene, J gene, CDR3 DNA, CDR3 protein. D genes are given only for firm matches. A row's size may be missing; if present it is once, few, many or a size class.

abundance: -; d_gene: -; v_gene: TRBV6-6; j_gene: TRBJ1-2; CDR3nt: TGTGCCAGCAGTCCAACTCTCTTCCCCACTCGAGCGAGCTATGGCTACACCTTC; CDR3aa: CASSPTLFPTRASYGYTF
abundance: -; d_gene: -; v_gene: TRBV4-1; j_gene: TRBJ1-5; CDR3nt: TGCGCCAGCAGCCGACTACAGGGTCACAGCAATCAGCCCCAGCATTTT; CDR3aa: CASSRLQGHSNQPQHF
abundance: -; d_gene: TRBD2; v_gene: TRBV6-2/TRBV6-3; j_gene: TRBJ2-5; CDR3nt: TGTGCCAGCAGTTCGGGACTAGCGGGAGGGCCAGAAGAGACCCAGTACTTC; CDR3aa: CASSSGLAGGPEETQYF
abundance: -; d_gene: -; v_gene: TRBV28; j_gene: TRBJ2-7; CDR3nt: TGTGCCAGCAGTTTATACAGGCGCTACGAGCAGTACTTC; CDR3aa: CASSLYRRYEQYF
abundance: -; d_gene: TRBD2; v_gene: TRBV5-5; j_gene: TRBJ2-3; CDR3nt: TGTGCCAGCAGCTTGCCCGCGCTAAGACTAGCGGGAGTCACAGATACGCAGTATTTT; CDR3aa: CASSLPALRLAGVTDTQYF
abundance: -; d_gene: -; v_gene: TRBV28; j_gene: TRBJ1-2; CDR3nt: TGTGCCAGCAGCTCCCAACAGATTAACTATGGCTACACCTTC; CDR3aa: CASSSQQINYGYTF
abundance: once; d_gene: -; v_gene: TRBV12-3/TRBV12-4; j_gene: TRBJ2-7; CDR3nt: TGTGCCAGTTGCTCACCCGACAACTACGAGCAGTACTTC; CDR3aa: CASCSPDNYEQYF
abundance: -; d_gene: TRBD1; v_gene: TRBV6-2/TRBV6-3; j_gene: TRBJ2-7; CDR3nt: TGTGCCAGCAGTTATAACAGGGGGCGAGACGAGCAGTACTTC; CDR3aa: CASSYNRGRDEQYF
abundance: -; d_gene: TRBD1; v_gene: TRBV3-1/TRBV3-2; j_gene: TRBJ2-6; CDR3nt: TGTGCCAGCAGCCAATCTCGGGACAGCCGCTCTGGGGCCAACGTCCTGACTTTC; CDR3aa: CASSQSRDSRSGANVLTF
abundance: -; d_gene: TRBD1; v_gene: TRBV7-9; j_gene: TRBJ1-1; CDR3nt: TGTGCCAGCAGCTTAGCGGGCAGGGGGCCTCTGTTGAACACTGAAGCTTTCTTT; CDR3aa: CASSLAGRGPLLNTEAFF
abundance: once; d_gene: -; v_gene: TRBV4-1; j_gene: TRBJ1-1; CDR3nt: TGCGCCAGCAGCCAATTTACGGAGGGGCGGACTGAAGCTTTCTTT; CDR3aa: CASSQFTEGRTEAFF
abundance: medium-sized; d_gene: -; v_gene: TRBV4-1; j_gene: TRBJ2-5; CDR3nt: TGCGCCAGCAGCCCCCTGCCGGGACCAGAAGAGACCCAGTACTTC; CDR3aa: CASSPLPGPEETQYF
abundance: -; d_gene: -; v_gene: TRBV11-2; j_gene: TRBJ1-2; CDR3nt: TGTGCCAGCAGCTTAGTTTTGGACAGCACAGATTTTTATAACTATGGCTACACCTTC; CDR3aa: CASSLVLDSTDFYNYGYTF
abundance: -; d_gene: TRBD2; v_gene: TRBV7-9; j_gene: TRBJ2-3; CDR3nt: TGTGCCAGCAGCTCCTCTGGGACTAGCGCCGATACGCAGTATTTT; CDR3aa: CASSSSGTSADTQYF
abundance: -; d_gene: -; v_gene: TRBV30; j_gene: TRBJ1-3; CDR3nt: TGTGCCTGGAGTGTACTGGGCTCCGGAAACACCATATATTTT; CDR3aa: CAWSVLGSGNTIYF
abundance: -; d_gene: -; v_gene: TRBV6-5; j_gene: TRBJ1-2; CDR3nt: TGTGCCAGCATCAACGAGTGGGGCGGAGGCTACACCTTC; CDR3aa: CASINEWGGGYTF
abundance: -; d_gene: TRBD1; v_gene: TRBV27; j_gene: TRBJ1-1; CDR3nt: TGTGCCAGCAGTCCTAGACAGGGACCGAACACTGAAGCTTTCTTT; CDR3aa: CASSPRQGPNTEAFF
abundance: -; d_gene: -; v_gene: TRBV7-9; j_gene: TRBJ2-1; CDR3nt: TGTGCCAGCAGCTTAGGGGCGGAACCCTACAATGAGCAGTTCTTC; CDR3aa: CASSLGAEPYNEQFF
abundance: -; d_gene: -; v_gene: TRBV18; j_gene: TRBJ1-3; CDR3nt: TGTGCCAGCTCACCGCAGACGGGGGGGTCTGGAAACACCATATATTTT; CDR3aa: CASSPQTGGSGNTIYF
abundance: -; d_gene: -; v_gene: TRBV29-1; j_gene: TRBJ1-1; CDR3nt: TGCAGCGTCTCGGATCAGGGGAACACTGAAGCTTTCTTT; CDR3aa: CSVSDQGNTEAFF
abundance: -; d_gene: TRBD1; v_gene: TRBV5-6; j_gene: TRBJ1-2; CDR3nt: TGTGCCAGCAGCTTTGGGACAGGGGGCGCGGTTGGCTACACCTTC; CDR3aa: CASSFGTGGAVGYTF
abundance: -; d_gene: TRBD2; v_gene: TRBV7-2; j_gene: TRBJ2-3; CDR3nt: TGTGCCAGCAGCTTAAGACTTCTAGCGGGAGCCACAGATACGCAGTATTTT; CDR3aa: CASSLRLLAGATDTQYF
abundance: -; d_gene: -; v_gene: TRBV7-8; j_gene: TRBJ1-4; CDR3nt: TGTGCCAGCAGCCAGCCCTATCTTGAAAAACTGTTTTTT; CDR3aa: CASSQPYLEKLFF
abundance: -; d_gene: TRBD2; v_gene: TRBV7-9; j_gene: TRBJ2-3; CDR3nt: TGTGCCAGCAGCCCGAGGACTAGCGGGGGGGAAGCAGGCACAGATACGCAGTATTTT; CDR3aa: CASSPRTSGGEAGTDTQYF
abundance: -; d_gene: -; v_gene: TRBV6-5; j_gene: TRBJ1-2; CDR3nt: TGTGCCAGCAGATGGGGGGACTATGGCTACACCTTC; CDR3aa: CASRWGDYGYTF
abundance: -; d_gene: -; v_gene: TRBV30; j_gene: TRBJ2-2; CDR3nt: TGTGCCTGGCAGAGAACCGGGGAGCTGTTTTTT; CDR3aa: CAWQRTGELFF
abundance: -; d_gene: TRBD2; v_gene: TRBV11-2; j_gene: TRBJ2-7; CDR3nt: TGTGCCAGCACCGATCGTTGGGAGGGGCGGGAGGCGCGGTACGAGCAGTACTTC; CDR3aa: CASTDRWEGREARYEQYF
abundance: -; d_gene: -; v_gene: TRBV7-2; j_gene: TRBJ2-3; CDR3nt: TGTGCCAGCAGCTTCCGTTCTAGTCGGTTAGGAGCAGATACGCAGTATTTT; CDR3aa: CASSFRSSRLGADTQYF
abundance: -; d_gene: -; v_gene: TRBV7-2; j_gene: TRBJ1-5; CDR3nt: TGTGCCAGCAGCCTAGTCCAACAGAATCAGCCCCAGCATTTT; CDR3aa: CASSLVQQNQPQHF
abundance: -; d_gene: -; v_gene: TRBV27; j_gene: TRBJ1-6; CDR3nt: TGTGCCAGCAGTTTATCTCCAGGGGCAAGCCTCCACTTT; CDR3aa: CASSLSPGASLHF
abundance: -; d_gene: -; v_gene: TRBV12-3/TRBV12-4; j_gene: TRBJ2-1; CDR3nt: TGTGCCAGCAGTGCCCCGGGTTCCGGGGAGCAGTTCTTC; CDR3aa: CASSAPGSGEQFF
abundance: -; d_gene: -; v_gene: TRBV19; j_gene: TRBJ2-5; CDR3nt: TGTGCCAGTAGTATAGGGCTAGCGACGGTAATGGGCATAGAGACCCAGTACTTC; CDR3aa: CASSIGLATVMGIETQYF
abundance: once; d_gene: -; v_gene: TRBV27; j_gene: TRBJ2-1; CDR3nt: TGTGCCAGCAGTTTAAGGGGCCCAGTCTACAATGAGCAGTTCTTC; CDR3aa: CASSLRGPVYNEQFF